The rows below give T cell receptor beta chains drawn from one sample of a study of OX40 agonist ivuxolimab in advanced cancers. Clones were read by immunoSEQ multiplex PCR, and TCRdb kept only the in-frame ones, dropping some. The table lists 7,500 to 10,000 clones, 65% to 80% of them singletons, with roughly 50% in the top ten. The sequencing here drew on CD4+ or CD8+ T cells sorted from blood, taken in a trial of the OX40 agonist ivuxolimab. Every receptor here comes from an adult with an advanced solid tumor such as melanoma, head and neck, liver or kidney cancer. CDR3s include the opening cysteine and the closing phenylalanine or tryptophan. D genes are given only for firm matches. Rows may omit the clone size; those that give it use once, few, many or a size class.

>NA|TRBJ2-5|TRBV18|NA
CASSPPRGQETQYF
TGTGCCAGCTCGCCCCCCCGGGGGCAAGAGACCCAGTACTTC
>NA|TRBJ2-6|TRBV7-9|TRBD1
CASSPRTGGDPSGANVLTF
TGTGCCAGCAGCCCCCGGACAGGGGGCGATCCCTCTGGGGCCAACGTCCTGACTTTC
>NA|TRBJ1-1|TRBV7-9|NA
CASSALGVNTEAFF
TGTGCCAGCAGCGCCCTAGGGGTGAACACTGAAGCTTTCTTT
>NA|TRBJ1-1|TRBV7-9|NA
CASSDRKGLVNTEAFF
TGTGCCAGCAGCGACAGGAAGGGGTTAGTGAACACTGAAGCTTTCTTT
>NA|TRBJ1-3|TRBV4-3|NA
CASSQDTYGNTIYF
TGCGCCAGCAGCCAAGATACCTACGGAAACACCATATATTTT
>NA|TRBJ1-1|TRBV27|NA
CASSFEYMGTEAFF
TGTGCCAGCAGTTTCGAGTACATGGGGACTGAAGCTTTCTTT
>NA|TRBJ1-3|TRBV9|NA
CASSGRPSSGNTIYF
TGTGCCAGCAGCGGACGACCGAGCTCTGGAAACACCATATATTTT
>few|TRBJ2-7|TRBV7-7|NA
CASSLGLALNEQYF
TGTGCCAGCAGCTTAGGGCTAGCTCTCAACGAGCAGTACTTC
>NA|TRBJ2-1|TRBV7-3|NA
CASSFGAGTTFDEQFF
TGTGCCAGCAGCTTCGGGGCGGGGACCACTTTCGATGAGCAGTTCTTC
>NA|TRBJ2-6|TRBV7-3|NA
CASSLSRTGANVLTF
TGTGCCAGCAGCTTAAGCAGGACTGGGGCCAACGTCCTGACTTTC
>NA|TRBJ2-1|TRBV7-9|NA
CASSPGWGARNEQFF
TGTGCCAGCAGCCCCGGATGGGGGGCGAGGAATGAGCAGTTCTTC
>NA|TRBJ2-1|TRBV14|NA
CASSHQGPYNEQFF
TGTGCCAGCAGCCACCAGGGACCATACAATGAGCAGTTCTTC
>once|TRBJ1-6|TRBV9|NA
CASSPNSTPRSDSPLHF
TGTGCCAGCAGCCCCAACAGCACCCCAAGATCCGATTCACCCCTCCACTTT
>NA|TRBJ2-7|TRBV7-6|NA
CASSPGSGTGAYEQYF
TGTGCCAGCAGCCCTGGAAGCGGGACAGGCGCCTACGAGCAGTACTTC
>few|TRBJ1-5|TRBV9|NA
CASGTSFNQPQHF
TGTGCCAGCGGAACCAGCTTCAATCAGCCCCAGCATTTT
>NA|TRBJ2-4|TRBV7-3|TRBD2
CASSPNGGGGDIQYF
TGTGCCAGCAGCCCCAACGGGGGCGGGGGGGACATTCAGTACTTC
>NA|TRBJ2-2|TRBV13|NA
CASSLGPLNTGELFF
TGTGCCAGCAGCTTGGGACCCTTGAACACCGGGGAGCTGTTTTTT
>NA|TRBJ2-1|TRBV13|NA
CASSGRDNEQFF
TGTGCCAGCAGTGGTAGGGACAATGAGCAGTTCTTC
>NA|TRBJ1-6|TRBV10-2|NA
CASSEFGGSSPLHF
TGCGCCAGCAGTGAATTTGGGGGTTCTTCACCCCTCCACTTT
>few|TRBJ1-5|TRBV5-5|NA
CASSLDARSNQPQHF
TGTGCCAGCAGCCTCGACGCCAGGAGCAATCAGCCCCAGCATTTT
>NA|TRBJ2-1|TRBV27|TRBD2
CASTWTSGGSYNEQFF
TGTGCCAGCACGTGGACTAGCGGGGGTTCCTACAATGAGCAGTTCTTC
>NA|TRBJ1-2|TRBV23-1|NA
CASSHSVVCHTF
TGCGCCAGCAGTCATTCGGTCGTCTGCCACACCTTC
>NA|TRBJ2-1|TRBV27|NA
CASSLRANSPTYNEQFF
TGTGCCAGCAGTTTAAGGGCCAACAGTCCGACCTACAATGAGCAGTTCTTC
>few|TRBJ1-1|TRBV4-2|NA
CASSQVPGTNTEAFF
TGTGCCAGCAGCCAAGTCCCAGGGACGAACACTGAAGCTTTCTTT
>NA|TRBJ2-1|TRBV9|TRBD1
CASSGRQGYNEQFF
TGTGCCAGCAGCGGGCGACAGGGCTACAATGAGCAGTTCTTC
>few|TRBJ1-2|TRBV21-1|NA
CASSKRVDRERAYGYTF
TGTGCCAGCAGCAAAAGGGTGGACAGGGAGAGGGCTTATGGCTACACCTTC
>NA|TRBJ2-7|TRBV6-5|NA
CASRLQGVPYEQYF
TGTGCCAGCAGGTTACAGGGTGTCCCCTACGAGCAGTACTTC
>NA|TRBJ1-1|TRBV6-5|NA
CASTNGGTEAFF
TGTGCCAGCACAAACGGGGGAACTGAAGCTTTCTTT
>NA|TRBJ2-7|TRBV4-2|NA
CASSQGGTSGEYEQYF
TGTGCCAGCAGCCAAGGGGGGACTTCGGGCGAGTACGAGCAGTACTTC
>NA|TRBJ2-1|TRBV4-2|NA
CASSQQEDTYNEQFF
TGTGCCAGCAGCCAACAAGAGGACACCTACAATGAGCAGTTCTTC
>NA|TRBJ1-1|TRBV7-9|TRBD1
CASRTGTGGARGTEAFF
TGTGCCAGCAGAACCGGGACAGGGGGCGCTCGGGGCACTGAAGCTTTCTTT
>NA|TRBJ2-7|TRBV4-1|TRBD2
CASSQGRGGTYEQYF
TGCGCCAGCAGCCAAGGGCGGGGAGGGACCTACGAGCAGTACTTC
>few|TRBJ1-1|TRBV9|NA
CASSPGRVLDTEAFF
TGTGCCAGCAGCCCGGGGAGGGTCCTGGACACTGAAGCTTTCTTT
>NA|TRBJ2-7|TRBV2|NA
CASSGTASYEQYF
TGTGCCAGCAGTGGGACAGCTTCCTACGAGCAGTACTTC
>medium-sized|TRBJ2-2|TRBV7-9|NA
CASSLAGTGELFF
TGTGCCAGCAGCTTAGCGGGCACCGGGGAGCTGTTTTTT
>NA|TRBJ1-2|TRBV7-9|NA
CASSLNNPGYTF
TGTGCCAGCAGCCTAAACAATCCCGGCTACACCTTC
>NA|TRBJ2-1|TRBV27|NA
CASSPQTQKGNEQFF
TGTGCCAGCAGTCCACAGACTCAAAAGGGGAATGAGCAGTTCTTC
>NA|TRBJ1-5|TRBV19|NA
CASAPSDSNQPQHF
TGTGCCAGCGCCCCTTCCGATAGCAATCAGCCCCAGCATTTT
>NA|TRBJ1-5|TRBV6-1|NA
CASSRRDSNQPQHF
TGTGCCAGCAGTAGACGAGATAGCAATCAGCCCCAGCATTTT
>NA|TRBJ2-3|TRBV23-1|TRBD2
CASSPVELAGEGDTQYF
TGCGCCAGCAGTCCCGTGGAGCTAGCGGGGGAGGGAGATACGCAGTATTTT
>NA|TRBJ2-2|TRBV5-1|NA
CASSYGGDGELFF
TGCGCCAGCAGTTACGGGGGTGACGGGGAGCTGTTTTTT
>NA|TRBJ2-1|TRBV7-9|NA
CASSFTSGEQFF
TGTGCCAGCAGCTTTACCTCGGGTGAGCAGTTCTTC
>NA|TRBJ2-2|TRBV7-9|NA
CASSLGFRGANTGELFF
TGTGCCAGCAGCTTAGGATTCCGGGGGGCTAACACCGGGGAGCTGTTTTTT
>NA|TRBJ2-2|TRBV5-1|TRBD1
CASRTGDTGELFF
TGCGCCAGCAGAACAGGGGACACCGGGGAGCTGTTTTTT
>NA|TRBJ2-2|TRBV7-3|NA
CASSLGGPGTGELFF
TGTGCCAGCAGCCTGGGGGGGCCGGGCACCGGGGAGCTGTTTTTT
>NA|TRBJ1-3|TRBV5-1|NA
CASSLADSLSGNTIYF
TGCGCCAGCAGCTTGGCCGACAGCCTCTCTGGAAACACCATATATTTT
>NA|TRBJ2-7|TRBV15|TRBD1
CATSLDRAYEQYF
TGTGCCACCAGCCTAGACAGGGCCTACGAGCAGTACTTC
>few|TRBJ2-1|TRBV27|NA
CASSLSWGEQFF
TGTGCCAGCAGTTTATCGTGGGGTGAGCAGTTCTTC
>NA|TRBJ2-5|TRBV19|NA
CASSIGGGAETQYF
TGTGCCAGTAGTATTGGAGGGGGGGCGGAGACCCAGTACTTC
>NA|TRBJ1-1|TRBV7-6|NA
CASSLTARSAKNTEAFF
TGTGCCAGCAGCTTGACCGCCCGGTCAGCAAAGAACACTGAAGCTTTCTTT
>NA|TRBJ1-3|TRBV7-2|NA
CASSRNQGTSTRNTIYF
TGTGCCAGCAGCCGTAACCAAGGGACCTCGACACGAAACACCATATATTTT
>NA|TRBJ1-2|TRBV7-9|NA
CASSLRRGADEYGYTF
TGTGCCAGCAGCTTACGTCGCGGGGCAGATGAGTATGGCTACACCTTC
>NA|TRBJ2-5|TRBV5-1|TRBD1
CASSPTIGQGQETQYF
TGCGCCAGCAGCCCGACGATCGGACAGGGGCAAGAGACCCAGTACTTC